Following are 27 T cell receptor beta chains from one sample sequenced in a study of PD-1 blockade in classical Hodgkin lymphoma. TCRdb's table, derived via immunoSEQ multiplex PCR, lists solely in-frame clones and lacks some. The sample consists of about 10,000 clones, around 90% of them appearing once. Time point of the sample: newly diagnosed, previously untreated cHL patient sample. From thawed PBMCs, CD8+ T cells were isolated by magnetic negative selection. Material for sequencing was CD8+ T cells from blood. The receptors shown here come from a human donor with classical Hodgkin lymphoma.

The chain couples TRBV2 to TRBJ2-3, with 7 bases identical to TRBD2. CDR3 length: 14 residues. CDR1 SNHLY and CDR2 FYNNEI come from the germline V gene. The trim removed 8 bases at V and 4 bases at J, leaving 9 bases unmatched. CDR3 loop: CASWGEGASDTQYF. In DNA form, the CDR3 reads TGTGCCAGCTGGGGGGAGGGAGCATCAGATACGCAGTATTTT.

J is TRBJ1-2 and V is TRBV2; D ambiguous. The V end lost 7 bases, the J end lost 4 bases, and 10 bases lay between the germline ends. This CDR3 spans 12 amino acids. Germline CDR1 and CDR2: SNHLY and FYNNEI. The CDR3 bases are TGTGCCAGCACCGAACAGATCTATGGCTACACCTTC. Translated: CASTEQIYGYTF. The complete variable domain, with remaining parts taken from reference TRBV2 and TRBJ1-2, reads EPEVTQTPSHQVTQMGQEVILRCVPISNHLYFYWYRQILGQKVEFLVSFYNNEISEKSEIFDDQFSVERPDGSNFTLKIRSTKLEDSAMYFCASTEQIYGYTFGSGTRLTVV.

The chain joins TRBV27 to TRBJ1-1; D gene ambiguous. The CDR3 is 18 residues long. Deletions cut 6 bases from V and 2 bases from J, with 25 bases between. CDR1 and CDR2 from the germline V gene are MNHEY and SMNVEV (reference sequence). CDR3 DNA sequence: TGTGCCAGCAGCCGCGGACGGCGACGAGGTCCCATAAACACTGAAGCTTTCTTT. Translating gives CASSRGRRRGPINTEAFF.

In regard to this clone: One end of the junction does not line up with germline, which may come from a read error. The chain has TRBV4-1 and TRBJ1-2, with a weak D call TRBD1 (6 bases). Germline CDR1 MGHRA, CDR2 YSYEKL. CDR3 size: 16 residues. In DNA, the CDR3 is TGCGCCAGCAGCCTTTCCCATTCCTCAGGGGTGTTAATAGGAAGGTTC. It translates to CASSLSHSSGVLIGRF.

This chain links TRBV25-1 with TRBJ2-1; TRBD2 might be the D (6 bases). This CDR3 spans 16 amino acids. V dropped 5 bases and J dropped 3 bases, with 17 bases sitting between them. Germline CDR1 and CDR2: MGHDK and SYGVNS. CDR3 DNA: TGTGCCAGCAGTCCGGGGGTGGCCCTTGACTACAATGAGCAGTTCTTC. Translation: CASSPGVALDYNEQFF.

J is TRBJ1-2 and V is TRBV7-9; D might be TRBD1 (6 bases). The V gene lost 5 bases and the J gene lost 3 bases, with 16 bases spanning the gap. The CDR3 covers 15 residues. Germline lookup yields CDR1 SEHNR and CDR2 FQNEAQ (reference sequence). In DNA, the CDR3 is TGTGCCAGCAGCCACATCACACAGGGAGACTATGGCTACACCTTC. Translating gives CASSHITQGDYGYTF.

This clone was detected only a few times. The J gene is TRBJ1-6, the V gene TRBV18, with a possible D match to TRBD1 (5 bases). This CDR3 is 15 amino acids long. V dropped 2 bases and J dropped 9 bases, with 14 bases sitting between them. The germline CDR1 and CDR2 sequences are KGHSH and LQKENI. This CDR3 reads CASSPGQQEVSPLHF. In DNA form, the CDR3 reads TGTGCCAGCTCACCAGGACAACAAGAGGTTTCACCCCTCCACTTT.

This clone was recorded once. The chain carries TRBV7-2 and TRBJ1-3; a possible D gene is TRBD1 (6 bases). The germline V gene encodes CDR1 SGHTA and CDR2 FQGNSA. Trimming took off 3 bases at V and 2 bases at J, with 8 bases between the two ends. The CDR3 totals 14 residues. CDR3 region: CASSFRGAGNTIYF. The CDR3 region has the DNA TGTGCCAGCAGCTTCAGGGGTGCTGGAAACACCATATATTTT.

The chain joins TRBV6-5 to TRBJ2-2; D is perhaps TRBD1 or TRBD2 (5 bases each). Trimming pared 7 bases from V and 4 bases from J, leaving 13 bases between. The germline gives CDR1 MNHEY, CDR2 SVGAGI. The CDR3 contains 14 residues. The CDR3 loop is CASKTGTPTGELFF. CDR3 DNA sequence: TGTGCCAGCAAGACCGGGACGCCCACCGGGGAGCTGTTTTTT.

The chain has TRBV28 and TRBJ2-2; 13 bases agree with TRBD2. V was pared by 7 bases and J by 5 bases, with 10 bases of the junction left unmatched. Germline loops: CDR1 MDHEN, CDR2 SYDVKM. CDR3 length: 17 residues. As DNA, the CDR3 is TGTGCCAGCACAATATTACTAGCGGGAGGGCCTACCGGGGAGCTGTTTTTT. Its translation is CASTILLAGGPTGELFF.

The V and J genes are TRBV30 and TRBJ2-2, with D possibly called TRBD1 or TRBD2 (5 bases each). The CDR3 contains 15 residues. Per the germline V gene, CDR1 is GTSNPN and CDR2 is SVGIG (reference sequence). The V gene lost 3 bases and the J gene lost 1 base, with 12 bases spanning the gap. The CDR3 DNA reads TGTGCCTGGAGCAGGGCAGCGGAGAACACCGGGGAGCTGTTTTTT. Protein: CAWSRAAENTGELFF.

V and J are TRBV7-1 and TRBJ1-2; 7 positions agree with TRBD1. TRBV7-1 counts as an open reading frame of uncertain function. The CDR3 is 14 residues long. With V trimmed by 3 bases and J by 3 bases, 4 bases remained unmatched. CDR3 region: CASSSDRKDYGYTF. In DNA form, the CDR3 reads TGTGCCAGCAGCTCGGACAGGAAGGACTATGGCTACACCTTC.

The chain is built from TRBV5-5 and TRBJ2-1; tentatively, D is TRBD1 or TRBD2 (5 bases each). The CDR3 runs 15 residues. V lost 2 bases to trimming and J lost 6 bases, with 15 bases between them. Germline V gives CDR1 SGHKS, CDR2 YYEKEE (reference sequence). Written as DNA, the CDR3 is TGTGCCAGCAGCTTACCGCCCGGGACGGTCAATGAGCAGTTCTTC. It encodes CASSLPPGTVNEQFF.

This clone was detected only a few times. The chain carries TRBV2 and TRBJ1-1; D not resolved. Trimming removed 7 bases from V and 4 bases from J, with 16 bases in between. Per the germline V gene, CDR1 is SNHLY and CDR2 is FYNNEI. This CDR3 has 14 residues. CDR3 DNA sequence: TGTGCCAGCACCACAGTACCGGCCTCCACTGAAGCTTTCTTT. Translating it yields CASTTVPASTEAFF.

This clone was counted only a few times. The chain is built from TRBV7-9 and TRBJ2-1, with TRBD2 matching 7 bases. CDR1 SEHNR and CDR2 FQNEAQ come from the germline V gene (reference sequence). The CDR3 totals 14 residues. The junction had 12 bases not matched to a gene; V was cut back by 6 bases and J by 10 bases. The CDR3 is CASRITSGGLEQFF. The CDR3, as DNA: TGTGCCAGCAGGATCACCTCGGGGGGACTAGAGCAGTTCTTC.

V gene TRBV9 combines with J gene TRBJ2-7, with no clear D. The CDR3 is 16 residues long. Trimming took off 1 base at V and 4 bases at J, with 18 bases between the two ends. Germline CDR1 SGDLS, CDR2 YYNGEE. The CDR3: CASSVRSDPSGYEQYF. CDR3 DNA sequence: TGTGCCAGCAGCGTAAGAAGCGATCCCTCGGGTTACGAGCAGTACTTC.

V usage is TRBV19 and J usage is TRBJ2-1; 9 bases agree with TRBD2. Germline lookup yields CDR1 LNHDA and CDR2 SQIVND (reference sequence). The J segment lost 2 bases and the V segment lost 0 bases, leaving 5 bases of the junction unmatched. This CDR3 has 17 amino acids. The CDR3 sequence: CASSIDVASGAYNEQFF. DNA of the CDR3: TGTGCCAGTAGTATAGATGTAGCTAGCGGGGCCTACAATGAGCAGTTCTTC.

The genes are TRBV27 and TRBJ2-1, with a weak D call TRBD1 (5 bases). CDR3 size: 13 residues. CDR1 MNHEY and CDR2 SMNVEV come from the germline V gene (reference sequence). V lost 8 bases to trimming and J lost 3 bases, with 11 bases between them. CDR3 bases: TGTGCCAGCTGGGTAACAGGCTACAATGAGCAGTTCTTC. Its translation is CASWVTGYNEQFF.

The V gene is TRBV7-9, the J gene TRBJ2-7; no firm D call. Germline-derived CDR1 and CDR2 are SEHNR and FQNEAQ (reference sequence). The CDR3 runs 13 residues. Trimming took 3 bases from V and 2 from J, leaving 8 bases between them. Here the CDR3 DNA reads TGTGCCAGCAGCTTTCAAGGGACCTACGAGCAGTACTTC. Protein sequence: CASSFQGTYEQYF.

With respect to this clone: The DNA is left out, because the CDR3 cannot be placed on it with certainty; the CDR3 is given as TCRdb lists it. The chain joins TRBV27 to TRBJ1-6; the table assigns TRBD1, which was not confirmed against the DNA. Germline V CDR1 and CDR2: MNHEY, SMNVEV (reference sequence). The CDR3 comprises 16 residues, both ends counted. The CDR3 region is CASSFFGQGGNSPLHF.

The rearrangement links TRBV7-3 to TRBJ2-1; the D is unclear. V was cut by 2 bases and J by 9 bases, with 5 bases left in between. CDR1 SGHTA and CDR2 FQGTGA come from the germline V gene. This CDR3 has 11 residues. For the CDR3, the DNA is TGTGCCAGCAGCTTAGGTGGTGAGCAGTTCTTC. Translating it yields CASSLGGEQFF.

This chain connects TRBV5-6 to TRBJ1-5, with D tentatively TRBD1 (6 bases). Trimming removed 4 bases at V and 7 bases at J, with 18 bases between. This CDR3 comprises 15 residues. Germline CDR1 SGHDT, CDR2 YYEEEE. CDR3 DNA sequence: TGTGCCAGCAGCGCCGCAGGGGATACGATGCAGCCCCAGCATTTT. Residues: CASSAAGDTMQPQHF.

J is TRBJ2-7 and V is TRBV11-2, with D possibly TRBD2 on 5 matching bases. The CDR3 contains 17 residues. V was shortened by 5 bases and J by 0 bases, with 20 bases between the two germline ends. Per the germline V gene, CDR1 is SGHAT and CDR2 is FQNNGV. The CDR3 protein is CASSPWMRGSGSYEQYF. In DNA form, the CDR3 reads TGTGCCAGCAGCCCATGGATGAGAGGGTCGGGCTCCTACGAGCAGTACTTC.

CDR3 nucleotides: TGCGCCAGCAGCTTGGCCGCAGAGGGAGGTAATTCACCCCTCCACTTT. It encodes CASSLAAEGGNSPLHF. V and J are TRBV5-1 and TRBJ1-6, with no clear D. Per germline, CDR1 SGHRS and CDR2 YFSETQ. The length of the CDR3 is 16 residues. With 0 bases removed from V and 6 bases from J, the gap between germline ends came to 13 bases.

The genes are TRBV19 and TRBJ2-7, with D unclear. This CDR3 is built from 13 residues. Trimming took off 3 bases at V and 1 base at J, with 7 bases between the two ends. CDR1 and CDR2 (germline): LNHDA, SQIVND (reference sequence). The DNA of the CDR3 is TGTGCCAGTAGTATTACTGGATCCTACGAGCAGTACTTC. This sequence encodes CASSITGSYEQYF.

J is TRBJ1-4 and V is TRBV5-5; 7 nucleotides match TRBD1. CDR1 is SGHKS, CDR2 YYEKEE, per germline (reference sequence). The CDR3 totals 15 residues. V was clipped by 2 bases and J by 7 bases; unmatched bases: 8. In DNA, the CDR3 is TGTGCCAGCAGCTTTGGACAGGCCTTGGGTGAAAAACTGTTTTTT. Its protein is CASSFGQALGEKLFF.

The chain links TRBV4-1 to TRBJ1-3, with unresolved D. V dropped 1 base and J dropped 0 bases, with 10 bases sitting between them. Germline CDR1 and CDR2: MGHRA and YSYEKL. The length of the CDR3 is 16 residues. CDR3 nucleotide sequence: TGCGCCAGCAGCCAAGGACCCGATGGCTCTGGAAACACCATATATTTT. Translation: CASSQGPDGSGNTIYF.